This passage covers 14 T cell receptor beta chains from one sample sequenced in a study of blood T cells in healthy people across ages. A J-beta primer mix and a sample-barcoded 5' primer were used in a second PCR of about 7 to 12 cycles. TCRdb re-called the 5' RACE reads through MiXCR, storing one row per CDR3 protein. The repertoire holds about 900,000 distinct CDR3 sequences, with roughly 50% as singletons. Sequencing was performed on blood. These receptor sequences come from a man aged 30-40 years in good health.

A few counts support this clonotype. The chain is built from TRBV11-3 and TRBJ2-3; possibly TRBD2 for D (5 bases). V was pared by 1 base and J by 3 bases, with 5 bases between. Germline values: CDR1 SGHNT, CDR2 YENEEA. The CDR3 consists of 13 residues. The CDR3 DNA sequence: TGTGCCAGCAGCTTAGGGGAGACAGATACGCAGTATTTT. It is translated as CASSLGETDTQYF.

The chain uses TRBV27 and TRBJ2-7; no clear D. The V gene lost 3 bases and the J gene lost 7 bases, with 22 bases spanning the gap. The CDR3 has 16 amino acids. CDR1 and CDR2 from the germline V gene are MNHEY and SMNVEV (reference sequence). This CDR3 reads CASSLARTPFKGEQYF. In DNA, the CDR3 is TGTGCCAGCAGTTTGGCTCGGACGCCGTTTAAGGGAGAGCAGTACTTC.

The V call is TRBV24-1, the J call TRBJ2-1; D might be TRBD1 (5 bases). Germline V gene sequence: CDR1 KGHDR, CDR2 SFDVKD. The CDR3 covers 16 residues. V lost 3 bases and J 0 bases, leaving 11 bases between the germline ends. CDR3 protein: CATSDKTASSYNEQFF. CDR3 DNA sequence: TGTGCCACCAGTGATAAGACAGCGAGCTCCTACAATGAGCAGTTCTTC.

V gene TRBV7-2 combines with J gene TRBJ2-5; 7 bases are a match to TRBD1. CDR1 is SGHTA, CDR2 FQGNSA, per germline. This CDR3 has 17 residues. With V trimmed by 1 base and J by 2 bases, 10 bases remained unmatched. Here the CDR3 DNA reads TGTGCCAGCAGCTTAGAAGCGCGAGACAGGGCACAAGAGACCCAGTACTTC. Its translation: CASSLEARDRAQETQYF.

This clonotype was recorded only once. This sequence joins TRBV7-8 and TRBJ2-1, with 10 bases fitting TRBD2. V shed 1 base and J 3 bases; nucleotides not matched to a gene: 3. This CDR3 spans 16 amino acids. Germline V gene data show CDR1 as SGHVS and CDR2 as FQNEAQ. CDR3 region: CASSLELAGYYNEQFF. Written as DNA, the CDR3 is TGTGCCAGCAGCTTAGAACTAGCGGGGTACTACAATGAGCAGTTCTTC.

The sample holds a few counts of this clonotype. The chain has TRBV29-1 and TRBJ2-7; D ambiguous. Trimming cost V 2 bases and J 2 bases, with 7 bases left between them. Germline loops: CDR1 SQVTM, CDR2 ANQGSEA. CDR3 length: 12 amino acids. CDR3 region: CSVEQAPYEQYF. The CDR3 DNA is TGCAGCGTTGAACAGGCCCCCTACGAGCAGTACTTC.

The chain couples TRBV29-1 to TRBJ2-3; TRBD2 aligns across 7 bases. This CDR3 has 16 amino acids. V gave up 2 bases and J gave up 0 bases; unmatched junction bases: 8. The germline V gene encodes CDR1 SQVTM and CDR2 ANQGSEA. CDR3 protein: CSVETGRRFSTDTQYF. CDR3 nucleotide sequence: TGCAGCGTTGAAACCGGGAGGCGATTCAGCACAGATACGCAGTATTTT.

The rearrangement uses TRBV6-5 and TRBJ2-3, with D uncertain. The germline V gene has CDR1 MNHEY and CDR2 SVGAGI. The CDR3 length is 14 residues. Trimming took 2 bases from V and 4 from J, leaving 10 bases between them. The CDR3 bases are TGTGCCAGCAGTTACGGTAGGGTTCCAGATACGCAGTATTTT. Translation: CASSYGRVPDTQYF.

V gene TRBV29-1 combines with J gene TRBJ2-4; 11 nucleotides agree with TRBD2. The DNA end is more similar to TRBJ2-7, so the J call may be wrong. CDR1 and CDR2 (germline): SQVTM, ANQGSEA. This CDR3 is 16 amino acids long. The CDR3 is CSVEVGTSGLSYEQYF. The CDR3 nucleotides are TGCAGCGTTGAAGTTGGGACTAGCGGTTTATCCTACGAGCAGTACTTC.

Only a few counts were recorded for this clonotype. The chain recombines TRBV6-1 with TRBJ2-3; 7 bases fit TRBD1. Germline CDR1 is MNHNS and CDR2 is SASEGT. Trimming at V came to 0 bases and at J to 6 bases, leaving 6 bases not matched to a gene. The CDR3 runs 15 residues. The CDR3 DNA follows: TGTGCCAGCAGTGAAGCGTCAGGGGGAGTGGATACGCAGTATTTT. Encoded protein: CASSEASGGVDTQYF.

This clonotype turned up a few times. The gene calls are TRBV10-3 and TRBJ2-3; 7 bases are shared with TRBD1. There are 15 residues in the CDR3. With V trimmed by 4 bases and J by 0 bases, 4 bases remained unmatched. Germline CDR1 and CDR2: ENHRY and SYGVKD. CDR3 protein: CAISGGQASTDTQYF. In DNA form, the CDR3 reads TGTGCCATCAGTGGAGGACAGGCTAGCACAGATACGCAGTATTTT.

There are a few counts of this clonotype. The chain links TRBV6-1 to TRBJ2-2, with 9 bases that match TRBD1. The junction had 13 bases not matched to a gene; V was cut back by 6 bases and J by 2 bases. Per germline, CDR1 MNHNS and CDR2 SASEGT. The CDR3 is made up of 18 amino acids. CDR3 in amino acids: CASSSGTGFRGNTGELFF. Here the CDR3 DNA reads TGTGCCAGCAGCTCCGGGACAGGGTTTCGGGGTAACACCGGGGAGCTGTTTTTT.

This clonotype was seen a few times. This sequence joins TRBV5-1 and TRBJ2-5; D is uncertain. The J call could be wrong; TRBJ2-7 is a better fit for the DNA end. CDR1 SGHRS and CDR2 YFSETQ come from the germline V gene. The CDR3 runs 12 residues. The CDR3 region is CASSFSFSEQYF. The DNA for the CDR3 is TGCGCCAGCAGCTTCAGTTTTTCCGAGCAGTACTTC.

The chain recombines TRBV5-1 with TRBJ2-1; D remains ambiguous. The CDR3 loop spans 16 amino acids. Germline CDR1 reads SGHRS; CDR2 reads YFSETQ. Trimming cost V 1 base and J 0 bases, with 11 bases left between them. Here the CDR3 DNA reads TGCGCCAGCAGCTTGTATCCTAGGAGCTCCTACAATGAGCAGTTCTTC. Protein sequence: CASSLYPRSSYNEQFF.